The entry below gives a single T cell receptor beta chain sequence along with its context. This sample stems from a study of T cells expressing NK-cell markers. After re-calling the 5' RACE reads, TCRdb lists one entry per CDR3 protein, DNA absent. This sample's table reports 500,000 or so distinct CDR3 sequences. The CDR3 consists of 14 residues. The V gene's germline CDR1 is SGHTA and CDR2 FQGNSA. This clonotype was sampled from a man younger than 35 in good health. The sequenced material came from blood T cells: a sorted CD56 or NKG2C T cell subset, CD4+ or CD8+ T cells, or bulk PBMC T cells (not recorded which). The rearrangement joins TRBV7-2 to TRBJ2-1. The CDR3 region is CASSLARIVDEQFF.